This TCR beta chain stems from a study of CD8 T cells in Susac syndrome. An input of roughly 0.5 to 1 ug of RNA was subjected to reverse transcription using random hexamers. Multiplex PCR with immunoSEQ amplified the TCR beta CDR3 across 54 Vbeta and 13 Jbeta. In TCRdb, the immunoSEQ multiplex PCR reads were re-called with MiXCR into one record per CDR3 protein. The sample consists of roughly 200,000 distinct CDR3 sequences, 85% to 95% of them appearing once. From blood CD8+ and CD4+ T cells, TCR beta sequences were generated. Germline V lookup: CDR1 MGHRA, CDR2 YSYEKL. V lost 6 bases, J lost 0 bases, and 14 bases lay in between. This CDR3 contains 15 residues.

This TCR was sampled from a human donor in good health. The gene calls are TRBV4-1 and TRBJ1-1, with TRBD1 as a possible D gene (6 bases). Specimen: CD4+ T cells from PBMCs. CDR3 in amino acids: CASRLPGTMNTEAFF. In DNA form, the CDR3 reads TGCGCCAGCAGACTACCTGGGACAATGAACACTGAAGCTTTCTTT.